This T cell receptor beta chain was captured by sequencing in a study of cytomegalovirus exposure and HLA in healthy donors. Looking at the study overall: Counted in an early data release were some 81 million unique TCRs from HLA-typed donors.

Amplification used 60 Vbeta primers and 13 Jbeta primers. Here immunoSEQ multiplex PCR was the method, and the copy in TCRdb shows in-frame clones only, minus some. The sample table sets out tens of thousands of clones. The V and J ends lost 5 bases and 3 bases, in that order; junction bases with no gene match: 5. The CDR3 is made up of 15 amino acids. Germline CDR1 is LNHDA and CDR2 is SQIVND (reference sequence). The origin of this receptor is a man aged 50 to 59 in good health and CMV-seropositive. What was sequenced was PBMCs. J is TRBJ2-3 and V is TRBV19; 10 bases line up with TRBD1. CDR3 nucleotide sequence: TGTGCCAGTAGTCCGGGGGACAGGGGAACAGATACGCAGTATTTT. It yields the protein CASSPGDRGTDTQYF.